This TCR beta chain emerged from a study of T cell responses to AZD1222 COVID-19 vaccine (dated by TCRdb to the early 2020s). Context from the whole study: AZD1222 recipients with second doses at about 4 weeks or about 12 weeks were pooled, because spike-specific TCR depth and breadth did not differ between schedules. Trial participants were enrolled into age subgroups of 18-55, 56-69 and 70-plus years, which contained roughly 150, 30 and 60 TCR-sequenced participants, respectively. A total of over 230 trial participants underwent TCR sequencing, of whom approximately 210 received two doses of AZD1222 and 26 received two doses of the MenACWY control vaccine.

What this sample's time point label stands for: baseline before first vaccination. Samples from vaccinated people were obtained from the UK trials COV001 and COV002, which included a single-blind randomized controlled phase 2/3 trial of AZD1222 (ChAdOx1 nCoV-19) in healthy adults. For TCRbeta chain sequencing, PBMC samples were collected from trial participants at day 0 and at day 28 after the second dose. Details on this clone: It lacks a known antigen. Base qualities are not at hand, and no much larger clone is one base apart.

The CDR3 regions of human TCRbeta chains were analyzed by immunosequencing. Turning to the authors' computational methods: Repertoire TCRs were checked for matches against a reference library of SARS-CoV-2-specific TCRs that had been generated using the MIRA antigen-specificity platform. Breadth was defined as the fraction of unique TCRs that were SARS-CoV-2-associated. Depth was defined as the fraction of total T cells that were SARS-CoV-2-associated. Using the MIRA data, each spike-specific TCR was assigned both to the spike region to which the TCR was reactive and to a CD4 or CD8 class. Log10-transformed breadth and depth values were compared by one-way ANOVA with Sidak's multiple comparisons tests. As stored in TCRdb, this immuneACCESS dataset retains in-frame rearrangements with V and J assigned. A fraction of the clones does not appear; measured against another copy, unresolved V genes explain less than half of the discrepancy, and the remainder lacks a known reason. V and J calls and clone size are copied from that table; D and trimming were computed from the DNA. The sample table contains 150,000 to 200,000 clones; only one count was recorded for more than 80% of them. The top ten clones comprise 3.9% of the sample.

CDR1 is given as MNHNY and CDR2 as SVGAGI, both from the germline V gene (reference sequence). A distance of 11 bases separates the germline ends of V and J, which lose 5 bases and 0 bases respectively. Reading from cysteine to phenylalanine, the CDR3 counts 15 amino acids. Of all the DNA, just the CDR3 is kept, 45 bases in frame from base 1. Study-wide findings and limitations: Only six AZD1222 recipients were SARS-CoV-2 seropositive at baseline, limiting conclusions about previously exposed vaccinees. Participants were mostly white British and included more females than males, and it was suggested by the authors that clonal diversity may have been underestimated. Because no samples from the day 14 peak response were available, repertoires could be characterized only after the peak T cell response. A significant rise in spike-specific TCR breadth and depth was observed after two AZD1222 doses relative to day 0 and relative to MenACWY recipients. CD4 TCRs associated with the vaccine covered the entire spike protein, and the dominant responses were in regions 160-218 and 743-854. In the small 56-69-year group, the increase in depth fell short of significance, most likely because of low power. Reportedly, almost half of the unique spike-specific TCRs recognized epitopes lying outside the regions that are mutated in the B.1.351 and B.1.1.7 variants.

The chain joins TRBV6-6 to TRBJ1-3; the D gene lacks a confident call. Specimen: peripheral blood, collected on day 0 of AZD1222 vaccination. The receptor's source is an adult in good health. Here is the DNA: TGTGCCAGCAGTCCCCACGAGGACTCTGGAAACACCATATATTTT. This sequence encodes CASSPHEDSGNTIYF.